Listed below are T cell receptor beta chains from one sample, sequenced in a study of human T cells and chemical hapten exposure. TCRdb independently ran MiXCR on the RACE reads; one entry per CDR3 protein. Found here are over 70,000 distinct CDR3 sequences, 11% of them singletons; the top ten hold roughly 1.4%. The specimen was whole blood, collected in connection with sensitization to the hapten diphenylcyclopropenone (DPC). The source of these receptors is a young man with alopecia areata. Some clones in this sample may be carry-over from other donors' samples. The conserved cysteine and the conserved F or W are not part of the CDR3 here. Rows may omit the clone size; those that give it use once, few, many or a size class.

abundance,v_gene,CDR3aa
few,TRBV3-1,ASRDGYSNQPQH
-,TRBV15,ATSTPGVVSGNTIY
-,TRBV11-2,ASSLVPQPDNEQF
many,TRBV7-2,ASSFTGGNQPQH
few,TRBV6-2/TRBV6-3,ASEGRASTDTQY
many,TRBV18,ASSRKTGTNEKLF
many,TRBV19,ASSHRRGAGQETQY
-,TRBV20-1,SASVSSVQETQY
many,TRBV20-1,SARVGQGDADTQY
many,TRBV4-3,ASSQAPAVGNQPQH
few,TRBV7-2,ASSLRTVSNTGELF
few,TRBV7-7,ASSTGVDTGELF
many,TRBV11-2,ASSRPGQAQPLH
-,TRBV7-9,ASSSTVSNTGELF
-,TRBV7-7,ASSLVSGGQETQY
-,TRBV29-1,SVARGPDTEAF
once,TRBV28,ASSYTGAGETQY
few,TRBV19,ASSRASGGAFYNEQF
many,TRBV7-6,ASSLVLRGSNNQPQH
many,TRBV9,ASSVDQGYYTIY
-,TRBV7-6,ASSPRRYNEQF
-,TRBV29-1,SVVGDREKVGYT
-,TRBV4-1,ASSHPGGAEAF
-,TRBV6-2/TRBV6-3,ASNRLEQETQY
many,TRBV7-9,ASSQSGGARNEQF
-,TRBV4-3,ASSQMTGFTDTQY
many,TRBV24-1,ATSVGTGYEQF
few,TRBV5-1,ASSNFGAANYEQY
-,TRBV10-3,ATRNRGNEQY
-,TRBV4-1,ASSQERTAGPNEQF
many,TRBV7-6,ASSLEASTDTQY
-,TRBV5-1,ASSLNRGPNYGYT
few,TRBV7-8,ASSSSIRAGVLTRSYNEQF
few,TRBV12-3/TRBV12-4,ASSSTQGRANYGYT
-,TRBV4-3,ASSQDSRRDYGYT
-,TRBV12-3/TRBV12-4,ASSFPSTGGTYEQY
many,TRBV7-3,AVPRGLSYEQY
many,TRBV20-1,SALPGRMYYEQY
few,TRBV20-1,SANNQGAGGNTIY
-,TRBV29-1,SVEDTGTHNEQF
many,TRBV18,ASSPRQYPEAF
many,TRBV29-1,SVARRTSGAGAQY
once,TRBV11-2,AGSLENRQETQY
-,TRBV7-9,ASSLPGSSYGYT
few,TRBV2,ASRADSNNQPQH
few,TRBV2,ASSETGGNTGELF
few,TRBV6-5,ASSWRGVSNIQY
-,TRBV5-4,ASSSWEVGNSPLH
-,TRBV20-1,SASRGTAQETQY
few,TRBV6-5,ASSYAQGLNTEAF
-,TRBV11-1,ASSLRPGQGRETQY
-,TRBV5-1,ASTGTGAPTDTQY
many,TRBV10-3,AISENGDTQY
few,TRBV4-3,ASSQFWAGAAKNIQY
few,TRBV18,ASSHDPSRQHTEAF